What follows are 14 T cell receptor beta chains derived from one specimen sequenced in a study of cytomegalovirus exposure and HLA in healthy donors. Use of 60 Vbeta and 13 Jbeta primers characterized the PCR. Sequencing was performed with immunoSEQ multiplex PCR; in TCRdb, only in-frame clones are kept and a portion is missing. This table has about 140,000 clones, 75% to 90% appearing once. The sample taken for sequencing was PBMCs. The receptor source for this set is a female donor in good health and CMV-seronegative.

This chain joins TRBV14 and TRBJ2-7; possibly TRBD2 for D (5 bases). Germline assignment: CDR1 SGHDN and CDR2 FVKESK. The CDR3 covers 13 residues. V was cut by 5 bases and J by 4 bases, with 12 bases left in between. The CDR3 loop reads CASSSAGSYEQYF. DNA for the CDR3: TGTGCCAGCAGCTCGGCGGGTAGTTACGAGCAGTACTTC.

The chain couples TRBV5-1 to TRBJ1-1, with TRBD1 as a possible D gene (5 bases). The germline gives CDR1 SGHRS, CDR2 YFSETQ. The CDR3 extends over 15 amino acids. Trimming left V 2 bases short and J 1 base short, with 12 bases between. The CDR3 DNA sequence: TGCGCCAGCAGCTTCCCCAGGGATGGGAACACTGAAGCTTTCTTT. Encoded protein: CASSFPRDGNTEAFF.

This sequence joins TRBV7-2 and TRBJ2-1; D is unclear. The V and J ends lost 2 bases and 6 bases respectively, with 2 bases between them. The germline V gene encodes CDR1 SGHTA and CDR2 FQGNSA. The CDR3 covers 11 residues. CDR3 residues: CASSLLNEQFF. In nucleotides, the CDR3 is TGTGCCAGCAGCTTACTCAATGAGCAGTTCTTC.

The chain has TRBV6-5 and TRBJ1-2, with 9 bases aligning to TRBD1. Trimming at V came to 7 bases and at J to 4 bases, leaving 4 bases not matched to a gene. Per the germline V gene, CDR1 is MNHEY and CDR2 is SVGAGI. The CDR3 has 13 amino acids. The CDR3 here is CASNDRGFYGYTF. For the CDR3, the DNA is TGTGCCAGCAACGACAGGGGGTTCTATGGCTACACCTTC.

This chain links TRBV5-4 with TRBJ2-2, with unresolved D. Per germline, CDR1 SGHNT and CDR2 YYREEE (reference sequence). V lost 3 bases and J 3 bases, leaving 6 bases between the germline ends. This CDR3 comprises 13 residues. The CDR3 nucleotides read TGTGCCAGCAGCTCGGCGGACACCGGGGAGCTGTTTTTT. It is translated as CASSSADTGELFF.

The V gene is TRBV30, the J gene TRBJ1-2; 9 bases match TRBD1. Germline V gene data show CDR1 as GTSNPN and CDR2 as SVGIG (reference sequence). The length of the CDR3 is 13 residues. The V segment lost 1 base and the J segment 7 bases; nucleotides outside the gene matches: 4. The chain's CDR3 is CAWSGGQGFGYTF. The CDR3, as DNA: TGTGCCTGGAGTGGGGGACAGGGCTTTGGCTACACCTTC.

V usage is TRBV30 and J usage is TRBJ2-1; D perhaps matches TRBD1 (5 bases). Trimming took 0 bases from V and 1 from J, leaving 13 bases between them. The CDR3 covers 16 residues. Germline-derived CDR1 and CDR2 are GTSNPN and SVGIG (reference sequence). The CDR3 protein is CAWSVPDRISYNEQFF. CDR3 DNA sequence: TGTGCCTGGAGTGTACCTGACAGAATTTCCTACAATGAGCAGTTCTTC. Full variable domain (outside the CDR3, taken from reference TRBV30 and TRBJ2-1): SQTIHQWPATLVQPVGSPLSLECTVEGTSNPNLYWYRQAAGRGLQLLFYSVGIGQISSEVPQNLSASRPQDRQFILSSKKLLLSDSGFYLCAWSVPDRISYNEQFFGPGTRLTVL.

The CDR3 sequence is CSVDARDASYTDTQYF. The CDR3 DNA reads TGCAGCGTTGACGCGCGGGACGCAAGTTACACAGATACGCAGTATTTT. This chain connects TRBV29-1 to TRBJ2-3; D may be TRBD2 (6 bases). From germline, CDR1 is SQVTM and CDR2 ANQGSEA. Trimming took 3 bases from V and 2 from J, leaving 18 bases between them. The CDR3 extends over 16 amino acids.

Comments on this clone: The sample contains more than one DNA sequence encoding this CDR3. The V call is TRBV29-1, the J call TRBJ1-1; 8 nucleotides agree with TRBD1. Germline CDR1 is SQVTM and CDR2 is ANQGSEA. V was pared by 4 bases and J by 5 bases, with 3 bases of the junction left unmatched. The length of the CDR3 is 12 residues. The CDR3 DNA follows: TGCAGCGTTGGACAGGGGAATACTGAAGCTTTCTTT. Translation: CSVGQGNTEAFF.

V is TRBV28 and J is TRBJ2-1, with 10 bases lining up with TRBD1. V trimming: 6 bases; J trimming: 4 bases; junction bases outside the gene matches: 6. The CDR3 extends over 15 amino acids. From germline, CDR1 is MDHEN and CDR2 SYDVKM. The CDR3 reads CASRRGTGDYNEQFF. The CDR3 DNA follows: TGTGCCAGCAGACGTGGGACAGGGGATTACAATGAGCAGTTCTTC.

The chain is built from TRBV5-1 and TRBJ1-1; D may be TRBD1 (5 bases). The CDR3 spans 14 residues. The germline CDR1 and CDR2 sequences are SGHRS and YFSETQ. Trimming took off 1 base at V and 9 bases at J, with 16 bases between the two ends. DNA for the CDR3: TGCGCCAGCAGCTTGACCGGGACTTTCGCCAAAGCTTTCTTT. Encoded protein: CASSLTGTFAKAFF.

J is TRBJ1-2 and V is TRBV27; 7 bases align to TRBD1. Germline V gene lookup returns CDR1 MNHEY and CDR2 SMNVEV (reference sequence). V was pared by 2 bases and J by 0 bases, with 3 bases of the junction left unmatched. The CDR3 has 15 residues. The CDR3 nucleotides are TGTGCCAGCAGTTTAAAGACAGGGCCTAACTATGGCTACACCTTC. Translation gives CASSLKTGPNYGYTF.

This rearrangement joins TRBV29-1 to TRBJ2-3; 7 nucleotides line up with TRBD2. With 5 bases clipped from V and 11 bases from J, the junction kept 7 bases outside the gene matches. CDR1 and CDR2 (germline): SQVTM, ANQGSEA. The CDR3 is 11 amino acids. This CDR3 is CSVTRPGGQYF. In nucleotides, the CDR3 is TGCAGCGTTACTAGGCCGGGGGGGCAGTATTTT.

The gene calls are TRBV2 and TRBJ2-5, with a weak D call TRBD1 (5 bases). Trimming left V 6 bases short and J 4 bases short, with 24 bases between. The CDR3 extends over 17 amino acids. Germline CDR1 is SNHLY and CDR2 is FYNNEI. This CDR3 reads CASSGPSRQGGVETQYF. The CDR3 DNA follows: TGTGCCAGCAGCGGCCCTTCGAGGCAGGGTGGCGTAGAGACCCAGTACTTC. Full variable domain (missing parts from reference TRBV2 and TRBJ2-5): EPEVTQTPSHQVTQMGQEVILRCVPISNHLYFYWYRQILGQKVEFLVSFYNNEISEKSEIFDDQFSVERPDGSNFTLKIRSTKLEDSAMYFCASSGPSRQGGVETQYFGPGTRLLVL.